Listed below are T cell receptor beta chains from one sample, sequenced in a study of tumor-infiltrating lymphocytes in primary liver carcinoma. MiXCR was run by TCRdb on the multiplex PCR reads, yielding one entry per CDR3 protein. Of fewer than 400,000 distinct CDR3 sequences listed, almost 60% are singletons. The specimen sequenced was peripheral blood. Receptors were obtained from a woman in her thirties with primary liver carcinoma and hepatitis B virus infection. Both conserved end residues are part of each CDR3. D genes are given only for firm matches. A row's size may be missing; if present it is once, few, many or a size class.

J gene	V gene	D gene	clone size	CDR3 protein	CDR3 DNA
TRBJ1-1	TRBV11-2	TRBD1	NA	CASSLTGVGIDAFF	TGTGCCAGCAGCTTGACAGGGGTCGGTATTGATGCTTTCTTT
TRBJ2-7	TRBV6-5	NA	few	CASSYSSSRQYEQYF	TGTGCCAGCAGTTACTCGAGCTCTAGGCAATACGAGCAGTACTTC
TRBJ2-7	TRBV2	TRBD1	NA	CASKGQGSSYEQYF	TGTGCCAGCAAGGGACAGGGTAGCTCCTACGAGCAGTACTTC
TRBJ2-5	TRBV11-2	NA	NA	CACSLFGSRGETQYF	TGTGCCTGCAGCCTTTTCGGGTCTCGTGGGGAGACCCAGTACTTC
TRBJ2-5	TRBV6-2/TRBV6-3	NA	many	CASSYSTHLTQYF	TGTGCCAGCAGTTACTCGACTCATCTGACCCAGTACTTC
TRBJ2-1	TRBV11-3	NA	NA	CASSLEGALSSYDEQFF	TGTGCCAGCAGCTTAGAAGGGGCACTGAGCTCCTACGATGAGCAGTTCTTC
TRBJ1-2	TRBV12-3/TRBV12-4	TRBD1	NA	CASRTGYGYTF	TGTGCCAGCAGGACAGGGTATGGCTACACCTTC
TRBJ1-1	TRBV11-2	NA	NA	CGSSVQRGVRTEAFF	TGTGGTAGCAGCGTCCAAAGGGGGGTTCGGACTGAAGCTTTCTTT
TRBJ2-2	TRBV12-3/TRBV12-4	NA	NA	CASTFGGTGELFF	TGTGCCAGCACCTTCGGCGGCACCGGGGAGCTGTTTTTT
TRBJ2-5	TRBV28	TRBD2	NA	CATQTSGRQETLYF	TGTGCCACCCAGACGAGCGGGAGACAAGAGACCCTGTACTTC
TRBJ2-3	TRBV4-2	NA	NA	CASSQENTSPTIYTRYF	TGTGCCAGCAGCCAAGAGAATACTAGTCCAACTATTTATACGCGGTATTTT
TRBJ2-1	TRBV12-3/TRBV12-4	NA	NA	CASSFWQTPPEKFF	TGTGCCAGCAGTTTTTGGCAGACCCCACCTGAGAAGTTCTTC
TRBJ2-7	TRBV11-2	TRBD1	once	CASSYQSGGYYDQYF	TGTGCCAGCAGCTACCAGTCAGGGGGTTATTACGATCAGTACTTC
TRBJ2-3	TRBV6-5	TRBD2	many	CASSYSTGLTRPDTQYF	TGTGCCAGCAGTTACTCGACGGGACTAACCCGGCCAGATACGCAGTATTTT
TRBJ2-4	TRBV4-2	NA	few	CASSQDWLAKNIQYF	TGTGCCAGCAGCCAAGATTGGCTAGCCAAAAACATTCAGTACTTC
TRBJ2-1	TRBV30	TRBD1	few	CAWESGTGTIVGNEQFF	TGTGCCTGGGAGTCCGGGACAGGGACGATAGTAGGGAATGAGCAGTTCTTC
TRBJ2-3	TRBV14	NA	once	CASNPLQSGRVDTQYF	TGTGCCAGCAACCCCCTTCAGAGCGGGCGAGTAGATACGCAGTATTTT
TRBJ1-6	TRBV10-3	TRBD1	NA	CAISEGGQHNSPLQF	TGTGCCATCAGTGAAGGGGGACAGCATAATTCACCCCTCCAATTT
TRBJ2-7	TRBV11-2	NA	many	CASSLGGRTEDEQYF	TGTGCCAGCAGCTTAGGGGGACGGACAGAGGACGAGCAGTACTTC
TRBJ1-1	TRBV11-2	NA	NA	CVSSYLSGYTEAFF	TGTGTCAGCAGCTATCTTTCCGGTTACACTGAAGCTTTCTTT
TRBJ2-1	TRBV28	NA	NA	CASSSHTGVSNEQFF	TGTGCCAGCAGTTCCCACACAGGCGTTAGCAATGAGCAGTTCTTC
TRBJ1-2	TRBV29-1	NA	NA	CSVDSLWGDYGYTF	TGCAGCGTTGATTCTTTGTGGGGGGACTATGGCTACACCTTC
TRBJ2-7	TRBV6-2/TRBV6-3	NA	many	CASSRRLLKDSNEQYF	TGTGCCAGCAGCCGACGCCTCCTGAAGGACAGCAACGAGCAGTACTTC
TRBJ2-2	TRBV11-2	NA	NA	CASSWVGSGELFF	TGTGCCAGCAGCTGGGTAGGGTCCGGGGAGCTCTTTTTT
TRBJ2-7	TRBV24-1	TRBD2	NA	CATSGEGRKEQYF	TGTGCCACCAGTGGGGAGGGGCGGAAGGAGCAGTACTTC
TRBJ1-2	TRBV4-1	NA	few	CASSQESAGDGYTF	TGCGCCAGCAGCCAAGAATCGGCGGGTGATGGCTACACCTTC